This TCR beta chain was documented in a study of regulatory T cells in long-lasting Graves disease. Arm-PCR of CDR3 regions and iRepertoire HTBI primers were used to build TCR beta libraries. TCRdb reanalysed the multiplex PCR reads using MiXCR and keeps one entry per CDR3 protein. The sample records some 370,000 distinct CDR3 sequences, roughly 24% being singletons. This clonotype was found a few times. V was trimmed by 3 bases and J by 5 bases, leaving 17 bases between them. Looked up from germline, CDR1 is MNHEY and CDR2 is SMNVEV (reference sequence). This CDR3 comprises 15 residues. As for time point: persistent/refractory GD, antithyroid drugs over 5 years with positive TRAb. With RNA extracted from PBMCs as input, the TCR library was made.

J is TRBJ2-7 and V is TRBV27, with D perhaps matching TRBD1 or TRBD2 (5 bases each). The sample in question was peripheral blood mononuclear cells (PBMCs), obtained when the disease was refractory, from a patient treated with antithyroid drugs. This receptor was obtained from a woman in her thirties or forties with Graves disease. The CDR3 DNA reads TGTGCCAGCAGTTTTGAGGGACGCCGTTGGGACGAGCAGTACTTC. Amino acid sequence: CASSFEGRRWDEQYF.